This T cell receptor beta chain came from a study of molecular identifiers for immune sequencing clone quantification. V dropped 4 bases and J dropped 3; count of bases not matched to a gene: 4. The germline CDR1 and CDR2 sequences are SEHNR and FQNEAQ (reference sequence). The CDR3 runs to 16 residues. TCRdb processed the PCR reads anew with MiXCR; each CDR3 protein has one entry. The table shows around 470,000 distinct CDR3 sequences, with roughly 26% occurring only once. Sequencing was performed on naive CD8+ T cells from blood, with Jurkat cell RNA spiked in. Subset described: FACS-sorted CD8+CD4-CCR7+CD45RA+ naive T cells. This sequence originates from a human donor in good health. Some libraries in this study had Jurkat cell RNA spiked in. The chain is built from TRBV7-9 and TRBJ2-3, with 13 positions matching TRBD2. CDR3 sequence: CASSSLAGGRTDTQYF. For the CDR3, the DNA is TGTGCCAGCAGCTCACTAGCGGGGGGGCGAACAGATACGCAGTATTTT.